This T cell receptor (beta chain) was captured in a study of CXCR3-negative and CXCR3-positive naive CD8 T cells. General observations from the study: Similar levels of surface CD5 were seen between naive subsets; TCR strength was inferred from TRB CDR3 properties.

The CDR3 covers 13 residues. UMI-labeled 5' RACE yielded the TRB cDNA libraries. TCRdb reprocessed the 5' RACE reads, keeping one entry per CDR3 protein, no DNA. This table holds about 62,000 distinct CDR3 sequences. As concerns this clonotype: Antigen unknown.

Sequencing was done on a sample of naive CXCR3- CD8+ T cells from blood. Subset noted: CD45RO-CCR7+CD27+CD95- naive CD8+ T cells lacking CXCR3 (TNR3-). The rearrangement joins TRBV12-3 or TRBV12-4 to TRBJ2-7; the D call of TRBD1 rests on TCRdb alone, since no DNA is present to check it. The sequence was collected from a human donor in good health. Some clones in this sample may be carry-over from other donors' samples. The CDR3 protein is CASSLPGPGEQYF.